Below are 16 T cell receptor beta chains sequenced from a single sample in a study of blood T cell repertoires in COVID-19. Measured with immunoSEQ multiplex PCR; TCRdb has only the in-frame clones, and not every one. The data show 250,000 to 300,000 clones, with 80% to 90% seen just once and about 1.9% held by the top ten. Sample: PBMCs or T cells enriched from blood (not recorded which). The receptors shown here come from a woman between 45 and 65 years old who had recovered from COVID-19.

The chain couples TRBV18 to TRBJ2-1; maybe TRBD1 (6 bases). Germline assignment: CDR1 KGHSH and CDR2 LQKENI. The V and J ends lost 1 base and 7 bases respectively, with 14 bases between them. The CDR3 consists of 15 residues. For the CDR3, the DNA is TGTGCCAGCTCACCACAAGCCACAGGGAGTAATGAGCAGTTCTTC. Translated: CASSPQATGSNEQFF.

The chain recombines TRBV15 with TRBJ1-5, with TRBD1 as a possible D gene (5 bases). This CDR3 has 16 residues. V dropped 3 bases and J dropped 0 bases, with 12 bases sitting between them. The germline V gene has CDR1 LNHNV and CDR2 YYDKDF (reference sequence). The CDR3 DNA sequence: TGTGCCACCAGCAGGGCCTCCGACAGTAGCAATCAGCCCCAGCATTTT. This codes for CATSRASDSSNQPQHF.

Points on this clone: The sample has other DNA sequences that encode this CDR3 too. CDR3: CASSSGQNQPQHF. The DNA for the CDR3 is TGTGCCAGCAGCTCGGGACAAAATCAGCCCCAGCATTTT. The chain recombines TRBV7-8 with TRBJ1-5, with D maybe TRBD1 (6 bases). The CDR3 loop spans 13 amino acids. V lost 4 bases and J 4 bases, leaving 8 bases between the germline ends. Per germline, CDR1 SGHVS and CDR2 FQNEAQ.

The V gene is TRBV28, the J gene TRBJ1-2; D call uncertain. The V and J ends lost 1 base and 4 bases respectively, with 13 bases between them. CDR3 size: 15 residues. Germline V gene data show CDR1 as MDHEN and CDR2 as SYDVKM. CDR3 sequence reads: CASSLSLGFAYGYTF. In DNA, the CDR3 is TGTGCCAGCAGTTTATCATTGGGCTTCGCCTATGGCTACACCTTC.

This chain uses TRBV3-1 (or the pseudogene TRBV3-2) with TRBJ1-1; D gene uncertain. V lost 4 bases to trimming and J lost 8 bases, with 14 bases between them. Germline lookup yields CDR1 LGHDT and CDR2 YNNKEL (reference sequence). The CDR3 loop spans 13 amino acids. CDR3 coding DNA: TGTGCCAGCAGCCCAGAGCCTGGCGGGGAAGCTTTCTTT. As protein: CASSPEPGGEAFF.

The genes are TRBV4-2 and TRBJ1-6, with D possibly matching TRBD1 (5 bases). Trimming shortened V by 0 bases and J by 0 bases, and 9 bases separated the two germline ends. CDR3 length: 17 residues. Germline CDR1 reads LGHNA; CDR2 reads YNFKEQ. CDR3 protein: CASSQDSGNSYNSPLHF. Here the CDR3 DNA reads TGTGCCAGCAGCCAAGATTCAGGGAACTCCTATAATTCACCCCTCCACTTT.

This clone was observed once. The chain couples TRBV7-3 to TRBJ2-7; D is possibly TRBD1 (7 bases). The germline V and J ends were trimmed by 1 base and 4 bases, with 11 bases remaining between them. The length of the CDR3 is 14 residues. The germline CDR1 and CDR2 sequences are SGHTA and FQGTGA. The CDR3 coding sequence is TGTGCCAGCAGCTTAATGCCAGGGGGGTACGAGCAGTACTTC. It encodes CASSLMPGGYEQYF.

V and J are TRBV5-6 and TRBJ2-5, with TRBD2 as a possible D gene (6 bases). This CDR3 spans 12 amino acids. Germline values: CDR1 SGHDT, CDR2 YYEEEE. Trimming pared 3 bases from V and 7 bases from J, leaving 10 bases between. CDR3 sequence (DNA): TGTGCCAGCAGCTCGGGGGTCGGGACCCAGTACTTC. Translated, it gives CASSSGVGTQYF. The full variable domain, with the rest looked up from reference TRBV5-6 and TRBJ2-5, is DAGVTQSPTHLIKTRGQQVTLRCSPKSGHDTVSWYQQALGQGPQFIFQYYEEEERQRGNFPDRFSGHQFPNYSSELNVNALLLGDSALYLCASSSGVGTQYFGPGTRLLVL.

CDR3 nucleotides: TGTGCCAGCTCACTAGAAAGGACATCCTACGAGCAGTACTTC. Protein sequence: CASSLERTSYEQYF. V usage is TRBV18 and J usage is TRBJ2-7, with D perhaps TRBD1 (5 bases). Germline CDR1 KGHSH, CDR2 LQKENI. This CDR3 is 14 amino acids long. Deletions cut 4 bases from V and 1 base from J, with 11 bases between.

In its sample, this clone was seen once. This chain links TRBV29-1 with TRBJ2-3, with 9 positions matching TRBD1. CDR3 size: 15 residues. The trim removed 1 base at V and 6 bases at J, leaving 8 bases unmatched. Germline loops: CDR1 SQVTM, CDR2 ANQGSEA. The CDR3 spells CSVEGYRGLLDTQYF. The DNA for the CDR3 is TGCAGCGTTGAAGGTTACAGGGGGCTTTTGGATACGCAGTATTTT.

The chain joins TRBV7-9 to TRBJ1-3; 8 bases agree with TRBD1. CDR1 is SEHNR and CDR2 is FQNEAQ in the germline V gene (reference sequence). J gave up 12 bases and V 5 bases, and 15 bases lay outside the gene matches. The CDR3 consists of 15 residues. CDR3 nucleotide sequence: TGTGCCAGCAGCCCAGGGGGCCGGGGGCGAGGCATCATATATTTT. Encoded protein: CASSPGGRGRGIIYF. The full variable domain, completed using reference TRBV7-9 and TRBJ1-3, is DTGVSQNPRHKITKRGQNVTFRCDPISEHNRLYWYRQTLGQGPEFLTYFQNEAQLEKSRLLSDRFSAERPKGSFSTLEIQRTEQGDSAMYLCASSPGGRGRGIIYFGEGSWLTVV.

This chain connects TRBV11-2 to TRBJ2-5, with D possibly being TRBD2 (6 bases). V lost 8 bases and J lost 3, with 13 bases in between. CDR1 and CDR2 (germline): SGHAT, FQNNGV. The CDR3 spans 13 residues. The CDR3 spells CASRLGGEETQYF. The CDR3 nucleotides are TGTGCCAGCCGACTGGGAGGTGAAGAGACCCAGTACTTC.

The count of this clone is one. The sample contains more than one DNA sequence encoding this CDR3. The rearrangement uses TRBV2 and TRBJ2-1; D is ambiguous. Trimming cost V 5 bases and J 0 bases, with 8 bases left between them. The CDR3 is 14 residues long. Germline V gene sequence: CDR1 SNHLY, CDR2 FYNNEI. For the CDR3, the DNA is TGTGCCAGCAGTACCTCCGGCTCCTACAATGAGCAGTTCTTC. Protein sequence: CASSTSGSYNEQFF.

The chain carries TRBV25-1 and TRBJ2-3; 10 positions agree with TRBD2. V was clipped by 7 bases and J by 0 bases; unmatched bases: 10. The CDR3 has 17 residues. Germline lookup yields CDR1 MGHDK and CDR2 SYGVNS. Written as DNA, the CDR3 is TGTGCCAGCAATAGCGGGGGGAGTTGGGCGAGCACAGATACGCAGTATTTT. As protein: CASNSGGSWASTDTQYF.

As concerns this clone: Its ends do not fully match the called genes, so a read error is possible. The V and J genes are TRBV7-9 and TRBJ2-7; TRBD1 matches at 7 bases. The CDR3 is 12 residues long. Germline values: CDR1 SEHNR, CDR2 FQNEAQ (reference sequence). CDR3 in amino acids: CASSLDRGGPNF. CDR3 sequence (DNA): TGTGCCAGCAGCCTCGACAGAGGGGGCCCGAACTTC.

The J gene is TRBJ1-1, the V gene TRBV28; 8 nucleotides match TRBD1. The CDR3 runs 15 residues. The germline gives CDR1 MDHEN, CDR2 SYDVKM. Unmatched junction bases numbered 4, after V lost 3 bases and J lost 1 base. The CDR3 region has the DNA TGTGCCAGCAGTTTGACAGGGGCGGGGAACACTGAAGCTTTCTTT. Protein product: CASSLTGAGNTEAFF.